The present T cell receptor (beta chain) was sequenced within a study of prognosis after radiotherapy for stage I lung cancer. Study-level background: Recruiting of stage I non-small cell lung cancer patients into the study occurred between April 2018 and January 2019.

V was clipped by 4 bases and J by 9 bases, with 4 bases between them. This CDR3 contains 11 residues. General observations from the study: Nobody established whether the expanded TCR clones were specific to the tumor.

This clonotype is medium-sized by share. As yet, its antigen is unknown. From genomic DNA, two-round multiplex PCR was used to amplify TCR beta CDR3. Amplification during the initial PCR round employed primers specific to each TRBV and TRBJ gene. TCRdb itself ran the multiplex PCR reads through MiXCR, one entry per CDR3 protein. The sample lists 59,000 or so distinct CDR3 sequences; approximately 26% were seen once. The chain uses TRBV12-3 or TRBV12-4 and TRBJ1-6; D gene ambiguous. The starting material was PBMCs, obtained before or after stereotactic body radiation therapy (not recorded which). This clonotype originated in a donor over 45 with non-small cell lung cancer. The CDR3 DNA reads TGTGCCAGCAGTTCAGGTTCACCCCTCCACTTT. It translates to CASSSGSPLHF.